The next 32 T cell receptor beta chains were all read from a single sample in a study of cytomegalovirus exposure and HLA in healthy donors. 13 Jbeta primers and 60 Vbeta primers were used for the PCR. Assay: immunoSEQ multiplex PCR; the TCRdb copy retains only in-frame clones and omits some. The top ten clones hold less than 2% of a sample with about 210,000 clones, nearly 80% of them seen once. Input material: PBMCs. Receptors were obtained from a male donor in good health and CMV-seronegative.

V gene TRBV7-2 combines with J gene TRBJ2-3; possible D gene TRBD1, 6 bases. The CDR3 totals 15 residues. Looked up from germline, CDR1 is SGHTA and CDR2 is FQGNSA. Trimming took off 5 bases at V and 5 bases at J, with 17 bases between the two ends. The CDR3 loop is CASSPVGAEEDTQYF. CDR3 DNA: TGTGCCAGCAGCCCCGTGGGGGCCGAGGAAGATACGCAGTATTTT.

The rearrangement joins TRBV6-1 to TRBJ2-7; D might be TRBD1 (6 bases). Germline CDR1 is MNHNS and CDR2 is SASEGT. The CDR3 covers 15 residues. V was trimmed by 4 bases and J by 3 bases, leaving 16 bases between them. Written as DNA, the CDR3 is TGTGCCAGCAGTGTGGCTGGGGGCGACTACTACGAGCAGTACTTC. Protein sequence: CASSVAGGDYYEQYF.

This rearrangement joins TRBV6-5 to TRBJ2-7; 9 bases fit TRBD1. Germline CDR1 is MNHEY and CDR2 is SVGAGI. V was pared by 6 bases and J by 3 bases, with 6 bases of the junction left unmatched. The CDR3 contains 14 residues. CDR3: CASRSGQGGYEQYF. CDR3 bases: TGTGCCAGCAGATCGGGACAGGGAGGCTACGAGCAGTACTTC.

The chain uses TRBV11-2 and TRBJ2-7; D may be TRBD2 (5 bases). This CDR3 comprises 13 residues. Germline V lookup: CDR1 SGHAT, CDR2 FQNNGV. The V end lost 1 base, the J end lost 3 bases, and 7 bases lay between the germline ends. The CDR3 DNA reads as TGTGCCAGCAGCTTAGTGGACTTCTACGAGCAGTACTTC. It yields the protein CASSLVDFYEQYF.

Points on this clone: The sample carries other DNA sequences with the same CDR3. The chain links TRBV13 to TRBJ2-3, with D perhaps TRBD2 (5 bases). Trimming took 2 bases from V and 3 from J, leaving 6 bases between them. CDR1 is PRHDT and CDR2 is FYEKMQ in the germline V gene (reference sequence). The length of the CDR3 is 13 residues. Here the CDR3 reads CASSLTGTDTQYF. CDR3 sequence (DNA): TGTGCCAGCAGCTTAACGGGGACAGATACGCAGTATTTT.

As regards this clone: This specimen includes other DNA sequences encoding the same CDR3. This sequence joins TRBV5-6 and TRBJ2-4, with TRBD2 matching 11 bases. The CDR3 totals 16 residues. V lost 6 bases and J lost 7; bases outside the gene matches: 12. The germline V gene encodes CDR1 SGHDT and CDR2 YYEEEE. CDR3 region: CASKGRLAGLENIQYF. CDR3 DNA sequence: TGTGCCAGCAAAGGCCGACTAGCGGGGTTGGAGAACATTCAGTACTTC.

This clone was seen just once. The CDR3 loop reads CASSLSKGGEEKLFF. The CDR3 region has the DNA TGTGCCAGCAGCCTTAGTAAAGGGGGAGAGGAAAAACTGTTTTTT. V and J are TRBV9 and TRBJ1-4; the D gene is possibly TRBD1 (6 bases). The CDR3 spans 15 residues. CDR1 and CDR2 from the germline V gene are SGDLS and YYNGEE. V shed 4 bases and J shed 8 bases, with 18 bases lying between them.

The chain employs TRBV2 and TRBJ2-2, with TRBD1 matching over 10 bases. V shed 1 base, J shed 5 bases, and the junction held 7 bases outside the gene matches. The CDR3 is made up of 17 amino acids. Germline V gene data show CDR1 as SNHLY and CDR2 as FYNNEI. CDR3 DNA sequence: TGTGCCAGCAGTGAAGAGTACGGGACAGGGGAAACCGGGGAGCTGTTTTTT. It is translated as CASSEEYGTGETGELFF.

The chain recombines TRBV5-4 with TRBJ2-5; 14 bases map to TRBD2. Unmatched junction bases numbered 8, after V lost 2 bases and J lost 5 bases. Germline assignment: CDR1 SGHNT and CDR2 YYREEE (reference sequence). The CDR3 has 17 amino acids. This CDR3 reads CASSFGLAGGPRETQYF. The CDR3 coding sequence is TGTGCCAGCAGCTTTGGACTAGCGGGGGGACCGCGGGAGACCCAGTACTTC.

Note on this clone: The junction does not match germline at one end; this may be a read error. The chain combines TRBV7-9 with TRBJ1-4; 9 positions match TRBD1. Looked up from germline, CDR1 is SEHNR and CDR2 is FQNEAQ (reference sequence). The CDR3 has 12 residues. CDR3 in DNA: TGTTCCAGCAGCTTAGACAGGGGGAAACTGTTTTTT. This gives the protein CSSSLDRGKLFF.

The chain couples TRBV27 to TRBJ2-5; 12 bases agree with TRBD1. This CDR3 contains 16 residues. V shed 3 bases and J 4 bases; nucleotides not matched to a gene: 6. Looked up from germline, CDR1 is MNHEY and CDR2 is SMNVEV (reference sequence). CDR3 sequence: CASSFRDRGRGETQYF. In DNA, the CDR3 is TGTGCCAGCAGTTTCAGGGACAGGGGGCGCGGAGAGACCCAGTACTTC.

V and J are TRBV28 and TRBJ2-1; 9 bases fit TRBD2. The CDR3 contains 16 residues. Trimming removed 5 bases from V and 1 base from J; junction bases left unmatched: 6. Germline CDR1 reads MDHEN; CDR2 reads SYDVKM. DNA for the CDR3: TGTGCCAGCAGTACCCTAGCGGGGAGGTCCTACAATGAGCAGTTCTTC. The encoded protein is CASSTLAGRSYNEQFF.

The chain is built from TRBV5-1 and TRBJ2-3, with 10 bases matching TRBD2. The germline CDR1 and CDR2 sequences are SGHRS and YFSETQ. This CDR3 is built from 16 residues. V was pared by 5 bases and J by 4 bases, with 10 bases of the junction left unmatched. In DNA, the CDR3 is TGCGCCAGCAGTTTAAGACTAGCGGGTGGCCCAGATACGCAGTATTTT. This sequence encodes CASSLRLAGGPDTQYF.

This chain joins TRBV18 and TRBJ2-5, with a possible D match to TRBD2 (6 bases). CDR1 KGHSH and CDR2 LQKENI come from the germline V gene. CDR3 length: 13 amino acids. The V and J ends lost 2 bases and 4 bases respectively, with 8 bases between them. The CDR3 here is CASSPGGRETQYF. In nucleotides, the CDR3 is TGTGCCAGCTCACCAGGGGGGAGAGAGACCCAGTACTTC.

This sequence joins TRBV14 and TRBJ2-2; D is uncertain. CDR3 length equals 16 residues. The germline V gene has CDR1 SGHDN and CDR2 FVKESK. Between the trimmed V and J ends, which lost 1 base and 7 bases, there was a span of 16 bases. CDR3 nucleotides: TGTGCCAGCAGCCAAGGGCAGCGCCAATACATCGGGGAGCTGTTTTTT. Amino acid sequence: CASSQGQRQYIGELFF.

The rearrangement joins TRBV5-4 to TRBJ2-7; D perhaps matches TRBD1 (5 bases). Looked up from germline, CDR1 is SGHNT and CDR2 is YYREEE (reference sequence). The CDR3 is made up of 14 amino acids. V was shortened by 0 bases and J by 2 bases, with 9 bases between the two germline ends. The CDR3 loop is CASSLGQLPYEQYF. CDR3 coding DNA: TGTGCCAGCAGCTTGGGACAGCTACCCTACGAGCAGTACTTC.

The chain uses TRBV29-1 and TRBJ2-1; 13 positions match TRBD2. The V segment lost 5 bases and the J segment 2 bases; nucleotides outside the gene matches: 3. CDR1 SQVTM and CDR2 ANQGSEA come from the germline V gene. There are 15 residues in the CDR3. The CDR3 here is CSVQGLAGAYNEQFF. CDR3 coding DNA: TGCAGCGTTCAAGGACTAGCGGGGGCCTACAATGAGCAGTTCTTC.

This sequence joins TRBV7-6 and TRBJ1-2; D is possibly TRBD1 (5 bases). Germline CDR1 is SGHVS and CDR2 is FNYEAQ. CDR3 length equals 12 residues. Trimming pared 7 bases from V and 2 bases from J, leaving 8 bases between. The CDR3 region is CASKGWNYGYTF. DNA of the CDR3: TGTGCCAGCAAGGGGTGGAACTATGGCTACACCTTC.

The chain carries TRBV4-2 and TRBJ2-7; D unresolved. V was shortened by 5 bases and J by 2 bases, with 10 bases between the two germline ends. Germline V CDR1 and CDR2: LGHNA, YNFKEQ. CDR3 length: 13 amino acids. CDR3 residues: CASSEFLTYEQYF. CDR3 nucleotide sequence: TGTGCCAGCAGCGAATTTCTAACCTACGAGCAGTACTTC.

This clone appeared a few times. This chain links TRBV9 with TRBJ2-4; maybe TRBD2 (6 bases). Germline values: CDR1 SGDLS, CDR2 YYNGEE. V was shortened by 4 bases and J by 0 bases, with 20 bases between the two germline ends. This CDR3 region has 18 residues. The CDR3: CASSLGGDRPSAKNIQYF. The DNA of the CDR3 is TGTGCCAGCAGCCTCGGGGGAGACAGACCCTCAGCCAAAAACATTCAGTACTTC.

This sequence joins TRBV7-9 and TRBJ2-7; 12 positions agree with TRBD2. Germline CDR1 SEHNR, CDR2 FQNEAQ (reference sequence). The CDR3 consists of 14 residues. V gave up 4 bases and J gave up 5 bases; unmatched junction bases: 3. DNA for the CDR3: TGTGCCAGCAGCTGGGGACTAGCGGGCGACGAGCAGTACTTC. Amino acids: CASSWGLAGDEQYF.

V is TRBV1 and J is TRBJ2-7; the table gives TRBD1 as D, unverified against the DNA. TRBV1 is designated a pseudogene. The CDR3 totals 13 residues. CDR3 region: CTSRWGRTYEQYF. The CDR3, as DNA: TGCACCAGCAGGTGGGGCCGGACCTACGAGCAGTACTTC.

The J gene is TRBJ2-7, the V gene TRBV6-5; 10 bases line up with TRBD1. The CDR3 loop spans 14 amino acids. The junction had 5 bases not matched to a gene; V was cut back by 2 bases and J by 7 bases. Germline assignment: CDR1 MNHEY and CDR2 SVGAGI. The CDR3 sequence: CASSYGTGAGEQYF. In DNA, the CDR3 is TGTGCCAGCAGTTACGGGACAGGGGCGGGGGAGCAGTACTTC.

The chain links TRBV13 to TRBJ2-1; 7 positions match TRBD1. The CDR3 is 13 amino acids. Looked up from germline, CDR1 is PRHDT and CDR2 is FYEKMQ (reference sequence). The J segment lost 3 bases and the V segment lost 7 bases, leaving 3 bases of the junction unmatched. The CDR3 sequence is CASTGQDYNEQFF. The CDR3 DNA follows: TGTGCCAGCACCGGACAGGACTACAATGAGCAGTTCTTC.

The V and J genes are TRBV5-5 and TRBJ2-3; D may be TRBD2 (6 bases). Germline-derived CDR1 and CDR2 are SGHKS and YYEKEE (reference sequence). The CDR3 length is 16 residues. V lost 4 bases and J lost 1, with 16 bases in between. CDR3 protein: CASSISGGARTDTQYF. The DNA for the CDR3 is TGTGCCAGCAGCATTAGCGGAGGAGCCCGCACAGATACGCAGTATTTT.

The chain combines TRBV9 with TRBJ1-1, with a tentative D call TRBD1 (5 bases). The CDR3 totals 14 residues. The germline CDR1 and CDR2 sequences are SGDLS and YYNGEE. Deletions cut 0 bases from V and 8 bases from J, with 14 bases between. The CDR3 loop reads CASSVDGGVSEAFF. CDR3 in DNA: TGTGCCAGCAGCGTAGATGGAGGGGTGTCGGAAGCTTTCTTT. Looking up the rest from reference TRBV9 and TRBJ1-1 gives the full variable domain: DSGVTQTPKHLITATGQRVTLRCSPRSGDLSVYWYQQSLDQGLQFLIQYYNGEERAKGNILERFSAQQFPDLHSELNLSSLELGDSALYFCASSVDGGVSEAFFGQGTRLTVV.

This clone was seen a few times. The J gene is TRBJ2-5, the V gene TRBV5-4; 10 positions match TRBD1. Germline V gene data show CDR1 as SGHNT and CDR2 as YYREEE (reference sequence). V trimming: 3 bases; J trimming: 2 bases; junction bases outside the gene matches: 7. The CDR3 contains 16 residues. As DNA, the CDR3 is TGTGCCAGCAGCTCCGGACAGGGGGGATCTCAAGAGACCCAGTACTTC. Protein sequence: CASSSGQGGSQETQYF.

The chain combines TRBV27 with TRBJ2-7; TRBD2 is a possible D gene (5 bases). Between the trimmed V and J ends, which lost 6 bases and 1 base, there was a span of 10 bases. Looked up from germline, CDR1 is MNHEY and CDR2 is SMNVEV (reference sequence). The CDR3 totals 13 residues. The CDR3 protein is CASRGRESYEQYF. The CDR3 nucleotides read TGTGCCAGCAGGGGAAGGGAGTCCTACGAGCAGTACTTC.

The sample holds a few counts of this clone. CDR3 DNA sequence: TGTGCCAGCTCACCACTGACAGGGGGTAGTAATTTGGGCAATGAGCAGTTCTTC. Encoded protein: CASSPLTGGSNLGNEQFF. The chain couples TRBV18 to TRBJ2-1; 9 bases align to TRBD1. In germline, CDR1 is KGHSH, CDR2 LQKENI. V dropped 1 base and J dropped 6; count of bases not matched to a gene: 13. This CDR3 is built from 18 residues.

This clone showed up just a few times. CDR3 amino acids: CASSLFDRGRVGTGELFF. Here the CDR3 DNA reads TGTGCCAGCAGCTTATTTGACAGGGGGCGCGTAGGCACCGGGGAGCTGTTTTTT. The chain couples TRBV7-3 to TRBJ2-2; TRBD1 matches at 10 bases. This CDR3 spans 18 amino acids. The V segment lost 2 bases and the J segment 4 bases; nucleotides outside the gene matches: 10. Germline V lookup: CDR1 SGHTA, CDR2 FQGTGA.

The J gene is TRBJ1-2, the V gene TRBV9; D is possibly TRBD1 (6 bases). The length of the CDR3 is 13 residues. Germline V gives CDR1 SGDLS, CDR2 YYNGEE. V lost 4 bases and J 7 bases, leaving 14 bases between the germline ends. CDR3 in DNA: TGTGCCAGCAGCTCCCAACGGGGGGCTGGCTACACCTTC. This codes for CASSSQRGAGYTF.

This chain uses TRBV19 with TRBJ2-3, with TRBD1 matching 8 bases. The trim removed 3 bases at V and 0 bases at J, leaving 2 bases unmatched. Germline values: CDR1 LNHDA, CDR2 SQIVND (reference sequence). The CDR3 has 15 residues. The CDR3 DNA reads as TGTGCCAGTAGTATGCAGGGGGCGAGCACAGATACGCAGTATTTT. Its translation: CASSMQGASTDTQYF.